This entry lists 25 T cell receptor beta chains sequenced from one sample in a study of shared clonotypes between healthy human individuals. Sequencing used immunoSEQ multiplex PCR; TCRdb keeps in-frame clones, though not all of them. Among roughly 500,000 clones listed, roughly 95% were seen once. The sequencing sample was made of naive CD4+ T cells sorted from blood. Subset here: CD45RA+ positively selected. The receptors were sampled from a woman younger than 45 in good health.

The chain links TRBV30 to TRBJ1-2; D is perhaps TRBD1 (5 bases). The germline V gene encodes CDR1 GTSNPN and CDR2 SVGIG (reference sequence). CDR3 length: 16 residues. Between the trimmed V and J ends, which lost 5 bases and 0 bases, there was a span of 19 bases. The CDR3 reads CAWGGESRGSNYGYTF. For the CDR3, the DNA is TGTGCCTGGGGAGGTGAGTCAAGGGGATCTAACTATGGCTACACCTTC.

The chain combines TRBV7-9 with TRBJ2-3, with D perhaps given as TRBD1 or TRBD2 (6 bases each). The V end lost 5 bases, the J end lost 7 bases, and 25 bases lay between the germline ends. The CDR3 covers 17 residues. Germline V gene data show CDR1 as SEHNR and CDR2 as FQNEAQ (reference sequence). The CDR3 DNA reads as TGTGCCAGCAGCATCCTTGCTAGGGGGGCCCAACCGTATACGCAGTATTTT. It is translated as CASSILARGAQPYTQYF.

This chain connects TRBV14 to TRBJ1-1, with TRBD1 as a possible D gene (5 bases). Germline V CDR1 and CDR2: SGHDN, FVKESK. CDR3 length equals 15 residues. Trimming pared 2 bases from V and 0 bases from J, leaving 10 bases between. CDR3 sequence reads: CASSQWGGLNTEAFF. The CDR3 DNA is TGTGCCAGCAGCCAATGGGGGGGACTGAACACTGAAGCTTTCTTT.

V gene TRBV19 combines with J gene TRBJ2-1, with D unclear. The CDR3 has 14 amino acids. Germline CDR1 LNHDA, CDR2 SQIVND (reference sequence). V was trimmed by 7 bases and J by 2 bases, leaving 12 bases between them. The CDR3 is CASKVSLAYNEQFF. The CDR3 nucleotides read TGTGCCAGTAAAGTCTCCCTGGCCTACAATGAGCAGTTCTTC.

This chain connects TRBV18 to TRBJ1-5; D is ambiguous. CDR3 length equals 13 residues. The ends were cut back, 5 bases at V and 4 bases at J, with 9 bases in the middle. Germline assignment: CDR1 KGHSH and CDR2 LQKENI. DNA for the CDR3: TGTGCCAGCTCAAGTATGGTTAATCAGCCCCAGCATTTT. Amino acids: CASSSMVNQPQHF.

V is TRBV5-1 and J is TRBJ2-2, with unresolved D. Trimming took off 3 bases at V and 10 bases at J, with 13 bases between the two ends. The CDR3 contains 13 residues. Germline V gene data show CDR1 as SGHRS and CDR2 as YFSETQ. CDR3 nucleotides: TGCGCCAGCAGCTGGGATTGGGTTACGGAGCTGTTTTTT. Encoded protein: CASSWDWVTELFF.

CDR3 amino acids: CASSPPSGQGYEQYF. The CDR3 DNA reads TGTGCCAGCAGCCCCCCCTCGGGACAGGGGTACGAGCAGTACTTC. V is TRBV7-2 and J is TRBJ2-7; 10 bases align to TRBD1. Germline CDR1 and CDR2: SGHTA and FQGNSA. V shed 5 bases and J 4 bases; nucleotides not matched to a gene: 8. This CDR3 has 15 amino acids.

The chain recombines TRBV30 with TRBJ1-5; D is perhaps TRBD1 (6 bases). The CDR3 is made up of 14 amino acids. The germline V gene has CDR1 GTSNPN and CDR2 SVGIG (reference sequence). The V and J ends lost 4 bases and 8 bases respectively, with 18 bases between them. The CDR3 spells CAWTPRGGREPQHF. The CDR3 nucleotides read TGTGCCTGGACCCCCCGGGGGGGGCGTGAGCCCCAGCATTTT.

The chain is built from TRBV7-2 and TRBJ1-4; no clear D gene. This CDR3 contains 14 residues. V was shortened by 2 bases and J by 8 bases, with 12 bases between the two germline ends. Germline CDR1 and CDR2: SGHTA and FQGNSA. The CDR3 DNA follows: TGTGCCAGCAGCTTATCGTTTGCGACAGAAAAACTGTTTTTT. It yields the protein CASSLSFATEKLFF.

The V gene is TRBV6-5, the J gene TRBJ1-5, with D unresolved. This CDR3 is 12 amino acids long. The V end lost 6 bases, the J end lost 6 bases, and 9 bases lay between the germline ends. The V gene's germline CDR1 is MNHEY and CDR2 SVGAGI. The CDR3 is CASRTWGQPQHF. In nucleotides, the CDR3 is TGTGCCAGCAGGACCTGGGGTCAGCCCCAGCATTTT.

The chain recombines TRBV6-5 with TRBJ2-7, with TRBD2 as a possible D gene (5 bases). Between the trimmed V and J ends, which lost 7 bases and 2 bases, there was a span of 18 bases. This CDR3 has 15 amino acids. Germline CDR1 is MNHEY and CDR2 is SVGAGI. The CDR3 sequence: CASKNKEDSTYEQYF. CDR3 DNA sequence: TGTGCCAGCAAAAATAAGGAGGACTCTACCTACGAGCAGTACTTC.

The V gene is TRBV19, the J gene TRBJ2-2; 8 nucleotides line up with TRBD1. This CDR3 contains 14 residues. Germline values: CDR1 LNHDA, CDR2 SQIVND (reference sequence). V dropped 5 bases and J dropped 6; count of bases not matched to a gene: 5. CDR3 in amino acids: CASSPQGAAGELFF. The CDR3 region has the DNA TGTGCCAGTAGTCCCCAGGGGGCGGCCGGGGAGCTGTTTTTT.

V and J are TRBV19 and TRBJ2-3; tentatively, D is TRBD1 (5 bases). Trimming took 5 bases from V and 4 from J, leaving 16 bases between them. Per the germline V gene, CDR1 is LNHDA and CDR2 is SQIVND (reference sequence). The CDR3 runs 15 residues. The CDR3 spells CASSFGRVRADTQYF. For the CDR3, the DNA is TGTGCCAGTAGTTTCGGCAGGGTGCGTGCAGATACGCAGTATTTT.

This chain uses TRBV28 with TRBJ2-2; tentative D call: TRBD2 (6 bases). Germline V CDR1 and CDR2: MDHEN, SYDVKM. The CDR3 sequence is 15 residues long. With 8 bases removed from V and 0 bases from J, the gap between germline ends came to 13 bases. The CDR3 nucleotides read TGTGCCAGCGCAGCGGGCCGGACGAACACCGGGGAGCTGTTTTTT. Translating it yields CASAAGRTNTGELFF.

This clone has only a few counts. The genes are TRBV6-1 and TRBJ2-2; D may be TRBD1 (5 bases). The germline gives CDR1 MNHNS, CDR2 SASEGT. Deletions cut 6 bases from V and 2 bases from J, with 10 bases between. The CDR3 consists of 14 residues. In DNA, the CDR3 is TGTGCCAGCAGCCTGACAGTAAACACCGGGGAGCTGTTTTTT. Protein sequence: CASSLTVNTGELFF.

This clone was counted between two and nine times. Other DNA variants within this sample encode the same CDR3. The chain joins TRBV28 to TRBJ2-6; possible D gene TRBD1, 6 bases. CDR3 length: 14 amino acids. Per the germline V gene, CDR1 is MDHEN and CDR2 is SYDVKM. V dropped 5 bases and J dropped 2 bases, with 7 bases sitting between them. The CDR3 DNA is TGTGCCAGCAGTACAGGGACTGGGGCCAACGTCCTGACTTTC. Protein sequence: CASSTGTGANVLTF.

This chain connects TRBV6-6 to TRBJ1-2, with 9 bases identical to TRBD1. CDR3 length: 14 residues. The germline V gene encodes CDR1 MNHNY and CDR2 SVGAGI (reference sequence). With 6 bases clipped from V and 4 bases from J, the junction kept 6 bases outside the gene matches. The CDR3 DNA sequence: TGTGCCAGCAGGTCCGGGACAGGGACCTATGGCTACACCTTC. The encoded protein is CASRSGTGTYGYTF.

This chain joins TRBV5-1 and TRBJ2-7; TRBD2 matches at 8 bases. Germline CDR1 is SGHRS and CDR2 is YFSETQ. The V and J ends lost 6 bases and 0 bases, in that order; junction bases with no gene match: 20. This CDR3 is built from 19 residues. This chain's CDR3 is CASTSLEGLAGSSSYEQYF. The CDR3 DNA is TGCGCCAGCACCTCCCTGGAAGGCCTAGCGGGTTCCAGCTCCTACGAGCAGTACTTC.

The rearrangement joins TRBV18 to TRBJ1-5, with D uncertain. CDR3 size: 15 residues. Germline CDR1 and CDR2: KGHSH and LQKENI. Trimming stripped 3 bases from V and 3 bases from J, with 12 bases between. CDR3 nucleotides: TGTGCCAGCTCACCCACCCCGCTAAACAATCAGCCCCAGCATTTT. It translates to CASSPTPLNNQPQHF.

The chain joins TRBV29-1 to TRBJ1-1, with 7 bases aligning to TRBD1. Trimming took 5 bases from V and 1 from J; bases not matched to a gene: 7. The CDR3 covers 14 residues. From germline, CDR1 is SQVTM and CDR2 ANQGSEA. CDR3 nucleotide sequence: TGCAGCGTTAGAAAACAGGGGAGGAACACTGAAGCTTTCTTT. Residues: CSVRKQGRNTEAFF.

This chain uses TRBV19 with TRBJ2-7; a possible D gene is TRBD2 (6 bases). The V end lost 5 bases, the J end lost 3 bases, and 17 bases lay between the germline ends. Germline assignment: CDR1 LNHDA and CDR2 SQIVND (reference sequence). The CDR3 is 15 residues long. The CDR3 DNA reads TGTGCCAGTAGTGTTACCGGGACTTATATCTACGAGCAGTACTTC. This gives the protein CASSVTGTYIYEQYF.

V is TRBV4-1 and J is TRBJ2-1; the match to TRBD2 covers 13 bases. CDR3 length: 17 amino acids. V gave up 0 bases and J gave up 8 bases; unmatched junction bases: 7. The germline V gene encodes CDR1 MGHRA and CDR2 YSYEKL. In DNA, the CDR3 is TGCGCCAGCAGCCAAGATCGACTAGCGGGAGGTTCCCATGAGCAGTTCTTC. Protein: CASSQDRLAGGSHEQFF.

The CDR3, as DNA: TGTGCCAGCAGCCGCATGCAGGGGGCGATTTATCAGCCCCAGCATTTT. Protein product: CASSRMQGAIYQPQHF. J is TRBJ1-5 and V is TRBV6-6; 8 nucleotides match TRBD1. The CDR3 totals 16 residues. J was trimmed by 5 bases and V by 6 bases; bases with no gene match: 12. The germline gives CDR1 MNHNY, CDR2 SVGAGI (reference sequence).

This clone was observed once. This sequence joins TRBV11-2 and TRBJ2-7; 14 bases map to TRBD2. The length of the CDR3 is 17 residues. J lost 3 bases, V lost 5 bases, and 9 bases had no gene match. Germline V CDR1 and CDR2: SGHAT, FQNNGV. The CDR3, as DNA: TGTGCCAGCAGCCCCTTGGGGACTAGCGGGAGAGTCTACGAGCAGTACTTC. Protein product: CASSPLGTSGRVYEQYF.

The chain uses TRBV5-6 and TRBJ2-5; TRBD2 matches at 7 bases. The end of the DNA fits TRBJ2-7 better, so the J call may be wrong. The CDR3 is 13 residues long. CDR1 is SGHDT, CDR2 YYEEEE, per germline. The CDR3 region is CASSLGTTYEQYF. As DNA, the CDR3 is TGTGCCAGCAGCTTAGGGACTACCTACGAGCAGTACTTC.